This T cell receptor (beta chain) was recorded in a study of shared clonotypes between healthy human individuals. Looking at the study overall: Those who served as donors were a couple of women and a few men between the ages of 18 and 49.

This CDR3 region has 19 residues. Germline V gene lookup returns CDR1 MNHEY and CDR2 SMNVEV (reference sequence). Germline trimming cut 5 bases from V and 4 bases from J; bases unmatched to any gene: 15. Notes on the study in general: Rarefaction exposed incomplete sorted-subset sequencing despite large depth. Generally, naive subsets (rather than memory subsets) showed larger estimated richness.

Details on this clone: The antigen is unknown.

Deep-level assay runs were performed. Data came from immunoSEQ multiplex PCR; TCRdb stores just in-frame clones and leaves some out. The sample lists about 1,900,000 clones; about 95% were seen once. Naive CD8 cells comprised CD45RO-negative, CCR7-positively selected cells, excluding terminally differentiated effector memory CD45RA+ cells. The sequenced sample consisted of naive CD8+ T cells sorted from blood. The gene calls are TRBV27 and TRBJ2-1; TRBD2 agrees at 12 bases. The clonotype originates from a man between 18 and 29 years old in good health. The CDR3 bases are TGTGCCAGCAGTGCCAACGCTCGCCTACTAGCGGGGGGTTACAATGAGCAGTTCTTC. This encodes CASSANARLLAGGYNEQFF.